One sample yielded the 20 T cell receptor beta chains listed below, sequenced in a study of blood T cell repertoires in COVID-19. Libraries were prepared by immunoSEQ multiplex PCR; TCRdb keeps only in-frame clonotypes and omits some of them. The data show 150,000 to 200,000 clones, with under 95% seen just once and 2% to 3% held by the top ten. The sample consisted of peripheral blood. The receptors here all came from a man in his late teens or twenties with acute or convalescent COVID-19.

This clone was observed a handful of times. This rearrangement joins TRBV6-6 to TRBJ2-2, with 7 bases lining up with TRBD2. Germline values: CDR1 MNHNY, CDR2 SVGAGI (reference sequence). CDR3 size: 16 residues. V was pared by 5 bases and J by 1 base, with 7 bases of the junction left unmatched. CDR3 loop: CASSTPLAENTGELFF. The CDR3 DNA reads TGTGCCAGCAGTACCCCCCTAGCGGAGAACACCGGGGAGCTGTTTTTT.

This chain uses TRBV10-1 with TRBJ2-7; perhaps TRBD2 as D (5 bases). Trimming cost V 6 bases and J 3 bases, with 15 bases left between them. CDR1 and CDR2 from the germline V gene are WNHNN and SYGVQD (reference sequence). This CDR3 has 14 residues. CDR3 nucleotides: TGCGCCAGCAGCGGTACCGGAGGCGTCTACGAGCAGTACTTC. Its translation: CASSGTGGVYEQYF.

The chain links TRBV5-4 to TRBJ1-2, with TRBD1 matching 10 bases. CDR3 length: 15 residues. Per germline, CDR1 SGHNT and CDR2 YYREEE (reference sequence). J lost 4 bases, V lost 4 bases, and 7 bases had no gene match. In nucleotides, the CDR3 is TGTGCCAGCAGCCGTCGGGACAGGGGAAGCTATGGCTACACCTTC. It specifies CASSRRDRGSYGYTF.

The CDR3 DNA sequence: TGTGCCAGCAGCGTAGCTCGAACGGGATCGCGGAATGAGCAGTTCTTC. Its translation is CASSVARTGSRNEQFF. The rearrangement joins TRBV9 to TRBJ2-1, with TRBD2 as a possible D gene (5 bases). The CDR3 sequence is 16 residues long. CDR1 is SGDLS and CDR2 is YYNGEE in the germline V gene. Trimming took off 0 bases at V and 7 bases at J, with 17 bases between the two ends.

This clone was seen a handful of times. V gene TRBV6-5 combines with J gene TRBJ1-2; no definite D call. V lost 0 bases to trimming and J lost 2 bases, with 10 bases between them. Germline CDR1 and CDR2: MNHEY and SVGAGI. The CDR3 is made up of 15 amino acids. The CDR3 here is CASSYSVRENYGYTF. The CDR3 DNA follows: TGTGCCAGCAGTTACTCGGTTCGCGAGAACTATGGCTACACCTTC.

This chain uses TRBV5-1 with TRBJ1-1; a weak D match, TRBD1 (6 bases). Trimming took off 1 base at V and 3 bases at J, with 13 bases between the two ends. CDR3 length equals 15 residues. Germline loops: CDR1 SGHRS, CDR2 YFSETQ. The CDR3 is CASSLFGEGDTEAFF. Written as DNA, the CDR3 is TGCGCCAGCAGCTTGTTCGGGGAGGGGGACACTGAAGCTTTCTTT.

V and J are TRBV29-1 and TRBJ2-7; D possibly corresponds to TRBD2 (6 bases). Germline CDR1 reads SQVTM; CDR2 reads ANQGSEA. The V and J ends lost 6 bases and 4 bases respectively, with 16 bases between them. This CDR3 region has 13 residues. The CDR3 sequence: CSVGFGGDYEQYF. The CDR3, as DNA: TGCAGCGTAGGTTTCGGAGGGGATTACGAGCAGTACTTC.

The rearrangement links TRBV27 to TRBJ2-7; the D gene is possibly TRBD1 (6 bases). V lost 2 bases and J lost 3, with 11 bases in between. CDR1 MNHEY and CDR2 SMNVEV come from the germline V gene (reference sequence). The CDR3 has 14 residues. The CDR3 sequence: CASSLMGALYEQYF. CDR3 sequence (DNA): TGTGCCAGCAGTTTAATGGGGGCCCTCTACGAGCAGTACTTC.

The CDR3 sequence: CASSQPGQSYNEQFF. The CDR3, as DNA: TGCGCCAGCAGCCAACCGGGACAGAGCTACAATGAGCAGTTCTTC. The chain couples TRBV5-1 to TRBJ2-1; 7 bases agree with TRBD1. The germline gives CDR1 SGHRS, CDR2 YFSETQ. With 4 bases clipped from V and 3 bases from J, the junction kept 7 bases outside the gene matches. There are 15 residues in the CDR3.

A single count supports this clone. The genes are TRBV9 and TRBJ2-3; TRBD2 matches at 7 bases. Trimming took 4 bases from V and 2 from J; bases not matched to a gene: 7. Germline values: CDR1 SGDLS, CDR2 YYNGEE. This CDR3 comprises 15 residues. The CDR3 is CASSLSGLNTDTQYF. The CDR3 DNA follows: TGTGCCAGCAGCCTCTCGGGACTAAACACAGATACGCAGTATTTT.

V usage is TRBV20-1 and J usage is TRBJ1-5; 9 positions agree with TRBD1. Looked up from germline, CDR1 is DFQATT and CDR2 is SNEGSKA (reference sequence). After removal of 3 bases from V and 4 bases from J, the junction contained 10 bases not matched to a gene. The CDR3 spans 16 residues. DNA of the CDR3: TGCAGTGCTAGTGGGGACAGGGAAGGTCGTAATCAGCCCCAGCATTTT. It encodes CSASGDREGRNQPQHF.

The chain employs TRBV12-3 or TRBV12-4 and TRBJ1-1, with 8 bases that match TRBD1. The CDR3 is 11 residues long. The V gene end was trimmed by 6 bases and the J gene end by 12 bases; junction bases not matched to a gene: 6. CDR3 protein: CASRLTGATFF. CDR3 DNA: TGTGCCAGCAGATTGACAGGGGCGACTTTCTTT.

V is TRBV25-1 and J is TRBJ2-3, with D possibly being TRBD2 (5 bases). CDR3 length: 15 residues. CDR1 and CDR2 from the germline V gene are MGHDK and SYGVNS. With 4 bases removed from V and 2 bases from J, the gap between germline ends came to 13 bases. The CDR3 region is CASSVRGENTDTQYF. The DNA for the CDR3 is TGTGCCAGCAGTGTCCGGGGAGAAAACACAGATACGCAGTATTTT.

This clone has just a few counts. The genes are TRBV5-1 and TRBJ2-6; TRBD2 is a possible D gene (6 bases). V shed 4 bases and J shed 2 bases, with 19 bases lying between them. This CDR3 is 18 amino acids long. From germline, CDR1 is SGHRS and CDR2 YFSETQ. The CDR3 protein is CASSRAGGRSTGANVLTF. DNA for the CDR3: TGCGCCAGCAGCCGAGCTGGGGGGAGGTCTACTGGGGCCAACGTCCTGACTTTC.

The J gene is TRBJ1-1, the V gene TRBV11-2, with D possibly matching TRBD1 (5 bases). V lost 3 bases, J lost 3 bases, and 14 bases lay in between. Per the germline V gene, CDR1 is SGHAT and CDR2 is FQNNGV. The CDR3 spans 15 residues. The CDR3 loop is CASSFYGGGDTEAFF. The CDR3, as DNA: TGTGCCAGCAGCTTTTATGGTGGGGGGGACACTGAAGCTTTCTTT.

The chain links TRBV5-1 to TRBJ1-1; the D is unclear. The CDR3 contains 14 residues. Germline V gene lookup returns CDR1 SGHRS and CDR2 YFSETQ. Trimming removed 3 bases at V and 1 base at J, with 10 bases between. For the CDR3, the DNA is TGCGCCAGCAGCTCATGGGGAGGGAACACTGAAGCTTTCTTT. It is translated as CASSSWGGNTEAFF.

The chain links TRBV5-1 to TRBJ1-1; perhaps TRBD1 as D (6 bases). Trimming pared 1 base from V and 0 bases from J, leaving 7 bases between. CDR1 SGHRS and CDR2 YFSETQ come from the germline V gene. The CDR3 is 14 amino acids. CDR3 coding DNA: TGCGCCAGCAGCTTGTCAGGGGTGAACACTGAAGCTTTCTTT. Translating it yields CASSLSGVNTEAFF.

The V call is TRBV30, the J call TRBJ2-7, with 14 bases fitting TRBD2. Germline lookup yields CDR1 GTSNPN and CDR2 SVGIG (reference sequence). The CDR3 extends over 14 amino acids. V dropped 1 base and J dropped 5; count of bases not matched to a gene: 1. Here the CDR3 reads CAWSAGLAGDEQYF. In nucleotides, the CDR3 is TGTGCCTGGAGTGCGGGACTAGCGGGAGACGAGCAGTACTTC.

This chain joins TRBV12-3 or TRBV12-4 and TRBJ1-4, with D perhaps TRBD1 (5 bases). This CDR3 comprises 12 residues. V was trimmed by 3 bases and J by 9 bases, leaving 8 bases between them. The CDR3 DNA follows: TGTGCCAGCAGTTTGGGACTGAAAAAACTGTTTTTT. Its translation is CASSLGLKKLFF.

The CDR3 region is CASSRGGQENIQYF. CDR3 bases: TGTGCCAGCAGCCGGGGGGGACAAGAAAACATTCAGTACTTC. V gene TRBV4-2 combines with J gene TRBJ2-4; maybe TRBD2 (7 bases). This CDR3 is built from 14 residues. The V end was cut by 4 bases, the J end by 5 bases, with 12 bases between. Germline V gene data show CDR1 as LGHNA and CDR2 as YNFKEQ.